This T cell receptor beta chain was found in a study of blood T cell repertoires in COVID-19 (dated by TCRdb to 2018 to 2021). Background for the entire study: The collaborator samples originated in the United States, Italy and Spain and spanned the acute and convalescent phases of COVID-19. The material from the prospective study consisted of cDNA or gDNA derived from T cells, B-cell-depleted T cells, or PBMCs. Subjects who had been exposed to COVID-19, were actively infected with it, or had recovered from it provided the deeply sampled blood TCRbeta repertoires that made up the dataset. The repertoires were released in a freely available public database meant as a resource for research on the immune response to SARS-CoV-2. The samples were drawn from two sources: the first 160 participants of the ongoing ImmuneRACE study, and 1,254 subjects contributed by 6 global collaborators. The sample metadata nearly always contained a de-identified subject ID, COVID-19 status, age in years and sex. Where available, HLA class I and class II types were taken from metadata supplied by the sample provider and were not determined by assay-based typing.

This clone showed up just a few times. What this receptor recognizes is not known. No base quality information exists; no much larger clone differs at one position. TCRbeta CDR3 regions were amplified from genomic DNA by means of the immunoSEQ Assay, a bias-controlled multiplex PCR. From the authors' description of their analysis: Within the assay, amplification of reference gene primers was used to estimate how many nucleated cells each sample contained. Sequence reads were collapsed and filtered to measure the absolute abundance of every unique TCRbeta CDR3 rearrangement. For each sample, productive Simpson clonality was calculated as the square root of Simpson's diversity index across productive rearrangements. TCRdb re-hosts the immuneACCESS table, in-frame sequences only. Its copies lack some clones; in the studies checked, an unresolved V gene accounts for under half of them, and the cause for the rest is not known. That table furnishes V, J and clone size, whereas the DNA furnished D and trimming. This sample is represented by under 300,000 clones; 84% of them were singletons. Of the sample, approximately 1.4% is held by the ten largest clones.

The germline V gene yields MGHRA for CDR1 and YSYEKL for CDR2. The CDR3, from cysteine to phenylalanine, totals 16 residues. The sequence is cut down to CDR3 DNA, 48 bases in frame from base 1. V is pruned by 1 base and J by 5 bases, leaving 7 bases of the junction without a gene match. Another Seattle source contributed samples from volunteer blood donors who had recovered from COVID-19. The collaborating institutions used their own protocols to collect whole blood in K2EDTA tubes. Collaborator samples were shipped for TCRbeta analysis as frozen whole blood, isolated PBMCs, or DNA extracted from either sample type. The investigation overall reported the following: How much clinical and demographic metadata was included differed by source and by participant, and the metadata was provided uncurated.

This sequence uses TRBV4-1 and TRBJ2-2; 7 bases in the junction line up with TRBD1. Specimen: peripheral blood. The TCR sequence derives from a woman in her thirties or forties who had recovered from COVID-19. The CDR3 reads CASSQVAGGLTGELFF. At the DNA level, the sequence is TGCGCCAGCAGCCAAGTGGCAGGGGGTCTAACCGGGGAGCTGTTTTTT.